Following are 21 T cell receptor beta chains from one sample sequenced in a study of blood T cell repertoires in COVID-19. Measured with immunoSEQ multiplex PCR; TCRdb has only the in-frame clones, and not every one. The data contain around 140,000 clones, 84% of them singletons. Sequenced input: PBMCs or T cells enriched from blood (not recorded which). These receptor sequences come from a woman between 45 and 65 years old with acute COVID-19.

The chain is built from TRBV7-9 and TRBJ2-1; 13 bases are a match to TRBD2. Per germline, CDR1 SEHNR and CDR2 FQNEAQ (reference sequence). The CDR3 extends over 15 amino acids. Trimming cost V 5 bases and J 8 bases; bases outside gene matches: 6. CDR3 in amino acids: CASSLTGLAGDEQFF. The CDR3 DNA follows: TGTGCCAGCAGCCTCACCGGACTAGCGGGAGATGAGCAGTTCTTC.

This chain links TRBV5-1 with TRBJ2-5; D remains ambiguous. This CDR3 has 13 residues. In germline, CDR1 is SGHRS, CDR2 YFSETQ. V was pared by 0 bases and J by 5 bases, with 8 bases between. The CDR3 spells CASSLGVWETQYF. In DNA form, the CDR3 reads TGCGCCAGCAGCTTGGGAGTCTGGGAGACCCAGTACTTC.

The chain joins TRBV30 to TRBJ2-3, with D maybe TRBD2 (5 bases). Trimming cost V 4 bases and J 2 bases, with 13 bases left between them. Germline V CDR1 and CDR2: GTSNPN, SVGIG (reference sequence). The CDR3 runs 14 residues. The CDR3 DNA reads as TGTGCCTGGAAAGAGGGCGTATCCACAGATACGCAGTATTTT. Protein product: CAWKEGVSTDTQYF.

The rearrangement uses TRBV6-2 or TRBV6-3 and TRBJ1-5; 11 positions match TRBD1. Losses at the gene ends were 2 bases for V and 3 bases for J; bases not matched to a gene: 9. Germline V gives CDR1 MNHEY, CDR2 SVGEGT. This CDR3 comprises 18 residues. The DNA of the CDR3 is TGTGCCAGCAGTTACCGGACAGGGGGCCCCCACAACAATCAGCCCCAGCATTTT. It yields the protein CASSYRTGGPHNNQPQHF.

This chain connects TRBV29-1 to TRBJ1-2; D is uncertain. Between the trimmed V and J ends, which lost 6 bases and 3 bases, there was a span of 11 bases. The CDR3 runs to 12 residues. Germline loops: CDR1 SQVTM, CDR2 ANQGSEA. The CDR3 DNA reads as TGCAGCGTCCAAGAGCAGGACTATGGCTACACCTTC. It specifies CSVQEQDYGYTF.

CDR3 in amino acids: CASSSTFRDRNYEQYF. The DNA for the CDR3 is TGTGCCAGCAGCTCAACGTTCCGGGACAGGAACTACGAGCAGTACTTC. The chain has TRBV11-2 and TRBJ2-7; 8 bases line up with TRBD1. In germline, CDR1 is SGHAT, CDR2 FQNNGV. This CDR3 has 16 amino acids. Trimming cost V 4 bases and J 3 bases; bases outside gene matches: 11.

The rearrangement links TRBV7-2 to TRBJ2-7, with 8 nucleotides matching TRBD2. This CDR3 is built from 15 residues. The V gene's germline CDR1 is SGHTA and CDR2 FQGNSA. V lost 6 bases, J lost 1 base, and 8 bases stayed unmatched. The CDR3 protein is CASSRREGGSYEQYF. The CDR3 DNA sequence: TGTGCCAGCAGTAGACGGGAGGGGGGGTCCTACGAGCAGTACTTC.

This clone turned up a few times. The same CDR3 can be traced to other DNA sequences in this sample. This chain joins TRBV7-9 and TRBJ1-5; D unclear. In germline, CDR1 is SEHNR, CDR2 FQNEAQ (reference sequence). Trimming took 3 bases from V and 0 from J, leaving 9 bases between them. This CDR3 region has 15 residues. CDR3 protein: CASSLGGYSNQPQHF. The CDR3 nucleotides are TGTGCCAGCAGCTTGGGAGGGTATAGCAATCAGCCCCAGCATTTT.

The chain carries TRBV5-1 and TRBJ2-1, with TRBD2 matching over 8 bases. The CDR3 has 15 amino acids. J was trimmed by 4 bases and V by 1 base; bases with no gene match: 4. Germline V gene sequence: CDR1 SGHRS, CDR2 YFSETQ. Written as DNA, the CDR3 is TGCGCCAGCAGCTTGACCGGGAGGGAGTACAATGAGCAGTTCTTC. As protein: CASSLTGREYNEQFF.

The rearrangement joins TRBV11-2 to TRBJ2-1; 12 bases align to TRBD2. Losses at the gene ends were 6 bases for V and 7 bases for J; bases not matched to a gene: 7. The CDR3 totals 15 residues. CDR1 and CDR2 from the germline V gene are SGHAT and FQNNGV. Written as DNA, the CDR3 is TGTGCCAGCAGTTGGACTAGCGGGGCCGTAAATGAGCAGTTCTTC. Encoded protein: CASSWTSGAVNEQFF.

CDR3 nucleotide sequence: TGTGCCAGCAGCTTAGTCGGTACGGACACTGAAGCTTTCTTT. This gives the protein CASSLVGTDTEAFF. The chain employs TRBV7-9 and TRBJ1-1; D not certain. V was pared by 1 base and J by 3 bases, with 9 bases between. The CDR3 has 14 amino acids. Germline CDR1 reads SEHNR; CDR2 reads FQNEAQ (reference sequence).

Notes on this clone: This sample also contains other DNA sequences that code for the same CDR3. DNA of the CDR3: TGTGCCAGCAGCTCGCAAGAGACCCAGTACTTC. The encoded protein is CASSSQETQYF. The rearrangement joins TRBV14 to TRBJ2-5; D remains ambiguous. Germline loops: CDR1 SGHDN, CDR2 FVKESK. The CDR3 has 11 residues. V lost 5 bases, J lost 2 bases, and 3 bases lay in between.

The chain combines TRBV30 with TRBJ1-4, with a possible D match to TRBD1 (6 bases). The length of the CDR3 is 13 residues. Germline loops: CDR1 GTSNPN, CDR2 SVGIG (reference sequence). V lost 3 bases, J lost 7 bases, and 12 bases lay in between. Here the CDR3 reads CAWRTRGGEKLFF. The CDR3 DNA reads as TGTGCCTGGAGGACGAGGGGGGGTGAAAAACTGTTTTTT. Supplemented by reference TRBV30 and TRBJ1-4, the full variable domain reads SQTIHQWPATLVQPVGSPLSLECTVEGTSNPNLYWYRQAAGRGLQLLFYSVGIGQISSEVPQNLSASRPQDRQFILSSKKLLLSDSGFYLCAWRTRGGEKLFFGSGTQLSVL.

V is TRBV12-3 or TRBV12-4 and J is TRBJ1-2, with TRBD1 as a possible D gene (5 bases). V was shortened by 6 bases and J by 8 bases, with 13 bases between the two germline ends. CDR3 length: 12 residues. The CDR3 DNA is TGTGCCAGCAGAGCAGGGTCCTTCGGCTACACCTTC. This gives the protein CASRAGSFGYTF.

This clone showed up just once. The gene calls are TRBV3-1 (or the pseudogene TRBV3-2) and TRBJ1-2; possibly TRBD1 for D (6 bases). The length of the CDR3 is 14 residues. V gave up 2 bases and J gave up 3 bases, with 10 bases separating them. The V gene's germline CDR1 is LGHDT and CDR2 YNNKEL (reference sequence). The CDR3 sequence is CASSQSGTYYGYTF. The CDR3 coding sequence is TGTGCCAGCAGCCAATCCGGGACATACTATGGCTACACCTTC.

This chain uses TRBV7-2 with TRBJ1-6, with TRBD1 as a possible D gene (6 bases). V gave up 5 bases and J gave up 0 bases, with 17 bases separating them. The CDR3 loop spans 18 amino acids. Germline-derived CDR1 and CDR2 are SGHTA and FQGNSA. CDR3 DNA sequence: TGTGCCAGCAGCCCTCTGAGGACAGCCGACTCCTATAATTCACCCCTCCACTTT. Encoded protein: CASSPLRTADSYNSPLHF.

V is TRBV19 and J is TRBJ2-5; TRBD2 aligns across 10 bases. Unmatched junction bases numbered 7, after V lost 5 bases and J lost 4 bases. This CDR3 is built from 15 residues. Germline CDR1 is LNHDA and CDR2 is SQIVND (reference sequence). The CDR3 coding sequence is TGTGCCAGTAGTGTCCTAGCGGGAGAGCGAGAGACCCAGTACTTC. It is translated as CASSVLAGERETQYF.

The chain links TRBV5-1 to TRBJ1-2; no definite D call. Trimming shortened V by 0 bases and J by 0 bases, and 9 bases separated the two germline ends. Germline V lookup: CDR1 SGHRS, CDR2 YFSETQ. CDR3 length: 15 residues. In nucleotides, the CDR3 is TGCGCCAGCAGCTTGGGCCTAGGAACTAACTATGGCTACACCTTC. This translates into CASSLGLGTNYGYTF.

CDR3 DNA sequence: TGTGCCAGCAGTGATACAGGGAACGGGTTCTACGAGCAGTACTTC. Encoded protein: CASSDTGNGFYEQYF. This chain links TRBV25-1 with TRBJ2-7; D may be TRBD1 (6 bases). The CDR3 runs 15 residues. Deletions cut 3 bases from V and 3 bases from J, with 15 bases between. Germline CDR1 and CDR2: MGHDK and SYGVNS.

The chain couples TRBV9 to TRBJ1-1, with a weak D call TRBD1 (6 bases). Trimming pared 4 bases from V and 4 bases from J, leaving 20 bases between. The CDR3 is made up of 16 amino acids. CDR1 and CDR2 (germline): SGDLS, YYNGEE. CDR3 bases: TGTGCCAGCAGCCAAACCTCAGGGGTATCGGGCACTGAAGCTTTCTTT. Translation: CASSQTSGVSGTEAFF.

By share of the sample, this clone is medium-sized. The chain carries TRBV10-3 and TRBJ2-7, with 9 bases lining up with TRBD1. Germline V CDR1 and CDR2: ENHRY, SYGVKD. Losses at the gene ends were 0 bases for V and 5 bases for J; bases not matched to a gene: 5. CDR3 length: 15 residues. Here the CDR3 DNA reads TGTGCCATCAGTGAGTCCATGGACAGGGGCCACGAGCAGTACTTC. This encodes CAISESMDRGHEQYF.